This TCR beta chain was identified during a study of CD8 T cells in Susac syndrome. Random hexamers were used to reverse transcribe about 0.45 to 1 ug of RNA. TCRdb re-derived calls from the immunoSEQ multiplex PCR reads in MiXCR, one entry per CDR3 protein. Here the sample spans around 170,000 distinct CDR3 sequences, 85% to 95% being singletons. This CDR3 spans 17 amino acids. Trimming removed 3 bases from V and 10 bases from J; junction bases left unmatched: 11. The germline CDR1 and CDR2 sequences are SGHTA and FQGNSA. Study-wide points: The total CD8+ repertoires contained about 16 Susac-specific public clones, and the CD8+ TEMRA repertoires contained five.

Notes on this clonotype: Its target is unknown.

V usage is TRBV7-2 and J usage is TRBJ2-1; TRBD2 matches at 14 bases. The sequencing sample was made of CD8+ T cells from PBMCs. The TCR originated in a human donor with Susac syndrome. The CDR3 DNA reads TGTGCCAGCAGCTTCGCAAGACTAGCGGGGGGGCCACGGGAGCAGTTCTTC. Residues: CASSFARLAGGPREQFF.